These 22 T cell receptor beta chains came from one sample sequenced in a study of T cell responses to AZD1222 COVID-19 vaccine (dated by TCRdb to about 2021). This specimen's time point label, per the study, means: about 28 days (+/-7) after the second vaccine dose. The library was made by the immunoSEQ multiplex PCR assay. Imported from immuneACCESS, the table was reduced by TCRdb to in-frame sequences with V and J called. These copies leave out some clones; in studies compared against another copy, an unresolved V gene accounts for under half, and the cause of the remainder is not known. A total of approximately 91,000 clones appear in this sample, approximately 90% of them only once. The ten largest clones take up around 28% of the sample. Sample: peripheral blood, taken 28 days after the second AZD1222 dose. The receptors here all came from an adult who received the AZD1222 COVID-19 vaccine.

V gene TRBV3-1 (or the pseudogene TRBV3-2) combines with J gene TRBJ1-3; perhaps TRBD1 as D (6 bases). The CDR3 consists of 15 residues. Germline lookup yields CDR1 LGHDT and CDR2 YNNKEL (reference sequence). V lost 4 bases and J 0 bases, leaving 10 bases between the germline ends. CDR3 bases: TGTGCCAGCAGCCCAGGGGAGGCCTCTGGAAACACCATATATTTT. Amino acid sequence: CASSPGEASGNTIYF.

The V call is TRBV7-9, the J call TRBJ2-7; D is unresolved. V dropped 5 bases and J dropped 5 bases, with 19 bases sitting between them. CDR3 length: 15 amino acids. Germline loops: CDR1 SEHNR, CDR2 FQNEAQ (reference sequence). The CDR3 region has the DNA TGTGCCAGCAGCCCGTCGATTAGCAGTACTCACGAGCAGTACTTC. It translates to CASSPSISSTHEQYF.

The V gene is TRBV5-5, the J gene TRBJ2-5, with D possibly TRBD1 on 5 matching bases. The CDR3 sequence is 13 residues long. Germline V gene lookup returns CDR1 SGHKS and CDR2 YYEKEE (reference sequence). Deletions cut 5 bases from V and 2 bases from J, with 10 bases between. The CDR3 DNA reads as TGTGCCAGCAGAGGCAGGGCACAAGAGACCCAGTACTTC. Its protein product is CASRGRAQETQYF.

The chain combines TRBV11-3 with TRBJ2-5, with 8 bases that match TRBD2. J was trimmed by 1 base and V by 5 bases; bases with no gene match: 12. Germline values: CDR1 SGHNT, CDR2 YENEEA. This CDR3 is 17 amino acids long. CDR3 sequence: CASSRTNLLAVQETQYF. DNA for the CDR3: TGTGCCAGCAGCCGAACCAACCTACTAGCGGTCCAAGAGACCCAGTACTTC.

The chain recombines TRBV19 with TRBJ1-4; the D is unclear. The V end was cut by 2 bases, the J end by 8 bases, with 15 bases between. CDR1 LNHDA and CDR2 SQIVND come from the germline V gene (reference sequence). CDR3 length: 15 residues. The CDR3 protein is CASSISPGPYEKLFF. For the CDR3, the DNA is TGTGCCAGTAGTATATCCCCTGGACCGTACGAAAAACTGTTTTTT.

The rearrangement joins TRBV6-2 or TRBV6-3 to TRBJ2-7; the D is unclear. The CDR3 length is 16 residues. Germline-derived CDR1 and CDR2 are MNHEY and SVGEGT. V lost 6 bases and J lost 3, with 21 bases in between. CDR3 bases: TGTGCCAGCAGCTCTAATCTGCAGCGATCGAACTACGAGCAGTACTTC. Translated, it gives CASSSNLQRSNYEQYF.

The chain recombines TRBV3-1 (or the pseudogene TRBV3-2) with TRBJ2-1, with 15 bases lining up with TRBD2. Germline V gives CDR1 LGHDT, CDR2 YNNKEL (reference sequence). CDR3 length: 18 amino acids. The J segment lost 2 bases and the V segment lost 2 bases, leaving 4 bases of the junction unmatched. CDR3 in amino acids: CASSQRTSGRGTYNEQFF. CDR3 coding DNA: TGTGCCAGCAGCCAACGGACTAGCGGGAGGGGTACCTACAATGAGCAGTTCTTC.

The rearrangement links TRBV19 to TRBJ1-1; D remains unclear. Trimming removed 1 base from V and 5 bases from J, with 11 bases in between. The CDR3 contains 14 residues. Germline loops: CDR1 LNHDA, CDR2 SQIVND (reference sequence). This chain's CDR3 is CASSIGPRGTEAFF. The CDR3 region has the DNA TGTGCCAGTAGTATAGGGCCCCGGGGAACTGAAGCTTTCTTT.

V and J are TRBV5-5 and TRBJ1-1; D uncertain. The germline gives CDR1 SGHKS, CDR2 YYEKEE (reference sequence). Between the trimmed V and J ends, which lost 1 base and 4 bases, there was a span of 8 bases. CDR3 size: 13 residues. The DNA for the CDR3 is TGTGCCAGCAGCTTGTGGGAGGGCACTGAAGCTTTCTTT. It encodes CASSLWEGTEAFF.

The chain is built from TRBV2 and TRBJ2-5, with 14 bases lining up with TRBD2. The CDR3 totals 18 residues. The V and J ends lost 4 bases and 4 bases, in that order; junction bases with no gene match: 11. CDR1 is SNHLY and CDR2 is FYNNEI in the germline V gene. In DNA, the CDR3 is TGTGCCAGCAGTGTCCAGGGACTAGCGGGAGAGGGGGGAGAGACCCAGTACTTC. Translation gives CASSVQGLAGEGGETQYF.

As to this clone: Its ends do not fully match the called genes, so a read error is possible. V usage is TRBV6-2 or TRBV6-3 and J usage is TRBJ2-3, with 9 bases matching TRBD2. CDR3 length: 15 residues. Looked up from germline, CDR1 is MNHEY and CDR2 is SVGEGT. The CDR3 loop reads CVSSLGLALTDTQYF. The CDR3, as DNA: TGTGTCAGCAGTCTCGGACTAGCGCTCACAGATACGCAGTATTTT.

This clone was observed a few times. V is TRBV6-5 and J is TRBJ1-4; perhaps TRBD1 as D (5 bases). Trimming left V 11 bases short and J 3 bases short, with 13 bases between. CDR3 length: 13 amino acids. Germline V gene lookup returns CDR1 MNHEY and CDR2 SVGAGI. The CDR3 sequence: CALSGLANEKLFF. In DNA, the CDR3 is TGTGCCCTTTCAGGGTTGGCTAATGAAAAACTGTTTTTT.

The chain is built from TRBV6-5 and TRBJ2-2, with 7 bases lining up with TRBD2. The V and J ends lost 6 bases and 3 bases, in that order; junction bases with no gene match: 7. Germline V lookup: CDR1 MNHEY, CDR2 SVGAGI. This CDR3 is built from 15 residues. The CDR3 region is CASSLSGFHTGELFF. CDR3 coding DNA: TGTGCCAGCAGCCTTAGCGGGTTCCACACCGGGGAGCTGTTTTTT.

This rearrangement joins TRBV19 to TRBJ1-5; D might be TRBD1 (5 bases). CDR1 is LNHDA and CDR2 is SQIVND in the germline V gene (reference sequence). CDR3 length: 15 amino acids. The ends were cut back, 2 bases at V and 0 bases at J, with 8 bases in the middle. CDR3 sequence: CASSIQGYSNQPQHF. Written as DNA, the CDR3 is TGTGCCAGTAGTATACAGGGATATAGCAATCAGCCCCAGCATTTT.

Only a few counts were recorded for this clone. The chain uses TRBV5-4 and TRBJ1-1; D call uncertain. V lost 3 bases and J 4 bases, leaving 16 bases between the germline ends. This CDR3 comprises 15 residues. The germline V gene has CDR1 SGHNT and CDR2 YYREEE (reference sequence). The CDR3 loop is CASSSLRGLGTEAFF. CDR3 coding DNA: TGTGCCAGCAGCTCACTTCGGGGTCTGGGCACTGAAGCTTTCTTT.

This chain links TRBV9 with TRBJ2-3; 14 bases align to TRBD2. The CDR3 is made up of 19 amino acids. The germline CDR1 and CDR2 sequences are SGDLS and YYNGEE. V lost 4 bases, J lost 1 base, and 11 bases stayed unmatched. DNA of the CDR3: TGTGCCAGCAGCCCAGGGACTAGCGGGAGAAGATGGGGCACAGATACGCAGTATTTT. Translation: CASSPGTSGRRWGTDTQYF.

The chain couples TRBV19 to TRBJ2-7; D remains ambiguous. Germline CDR1 and CDR2: LNHDA and SQIVND (reference sequence). This CDR3 has 14 residues. Trimming removed 1 base from V and 2 bases from J, with 9 bases in between. This chain's CDR3 is CASSIVGNPYEQYF. As DNA, the CDR3 is TGTGCCAGTAGTATAGTTGGGAATCCCTACGAGCAGTACTTC.

The chain joins TRBV5-1 to TRBJ2-7, with unresolved D. The CDR3 is made up of 14 amino acids. V dropped 2 bases and J dropped 2 bases, with 11 bases sitting between them. CDR1 is SGHRS, CDR2 YFSETQ, per germline. The CDR3 bases are TGCGCCAGCAGCTTCGGAATTACTACCTACGAGCAGTACTTC. The encoded protein is CASSFGITTYEQYF.

The gene calls are TRBV28 and TRBJ2-5; 7 positions match TRBD1. The CDR3 is 19 residues long. V was pared by 3 bases and J by 3 bases, with 19 bases of the junction left unmatched. Per the germline V gene, CDR1 is MDHEN and CDR2 is SYDVKM. CDR3 amino acids: CASSLGVGRTGTDEETQYF. The CDR3, as DNA: TGTGCCAGCAGTTTGGGGGTGGGACGAACCGGGACAGATGAAGAGACCCAGTACTTC.

The rearrangement uses TRBV2 and TRBJ2-7, with TRBD2 matching over 8 bases. Per germline, CDR1 SNHLY and CDR2 FYNNEI. With V trimmed by 2 bases and J by 4 bases, 7 bases remained unmatched. The CDR3 covers 15 residues. CDR3 loop: CASSEMRSGSYEQYF. The CDR3 DNA is TGTGCCAGCAGTGAAATGAGAAGCGGGAGTTACGAGCAGTACTTC.

The chain carries TRBV5-6 and TRBJ1-1, with unresolved D. Between the trimmed V and J ends, which lost 0 bases and 5 bases, there was a span of 8 bases. Germline V CDR1 and CDR2: SGHDT, YYEEEE. This CDR3 has 13 amino acids. CDR3: CASSLAPGTEAFF. CDR3 coding DNA: TGTGCCAGCAGCTTGGCTCCGGGAACTGAAGCTTTCTTT. The full variable domain, in which reference TRBV5-6 and TRBJ1-1 provide the parts outside the CDR3, is DAGVTQSPTHLIKTRGQQVTLRCSPKSGHDTVSWYQQALGQGPQFIFQYYEEEERQRGNFPDRFSGHQFPNYSSELNVNALLLGDSALYLCASSLAPGTEAFFGQGTRLTVV.

The rearrangement links TRBV7-2 to TRBJ2-7; 7 bases agree with TRBD2. J was trimmed by 6 bases and V by 8 bases; bases with no gene match: 13. The germline gives CDR1 SGHTA, CDR2 FQGNSA. This CDR3 spans 14 amino acids. Written as DNA, the CDR3 is TGTGCCAGCGCTGTGGGGACTACCCTTCTCGAGCAGTACTTC. Its protein product is CASAVGTTLLEQYF.